The TCR beta chain described here comes from a study of radiation and T cells in renal cell carcinoma (TCRdb year 2020). Looking at the study overall: A total of roughly 53 samples underwent TCR beta sequencing, made up of 26 tumors and some 27 peripheral blood samples. The final blood draw took place at 4 weeks after radiation, the same time as nephrectomy. In the 40 to 60 samples combined, some 4,000,000 unique CDR3 nucleotide sequences were found, encoding 2.5 million to 3 million unique CDR3 amino acid sequences.

TCR beta libraries were generated from genomic DNA with the immunoSEQ kit, following the manufacturer's recommendations. To prepare libraries, a first multiplex PCR with proprietary primers was run, followed by a second PCR that added unique barcodes, and a bead cleanup was done after each round. Each sample batch included a kit-provided positive control reaction and a negative control reaction. The final libraries underwent checking on an Agilent 4200 TapeStation D1000 ScreenTape, volumetric pooling, and quantification by qPCR. An Illumina NextSeq500 fitted with a MidOutput 150-cycle cartridge performed the sequencing, running 156 Read1 cycles and 15 Index1 cycles with the kit's custom primers. The pooled library was loaded at 0.95 to 1 pM with approximately 18% PhiX control spiked in. The paper's data handling went like this. Vendor-processed data were analyzed in R, with a clonotype defined as all T cells sharing the same CDR3 nucleotide sequence. In the clone abundance analyses, frequencies were normalized to the 10,000 most abundant clones in each sample. Public T cell clones, which averaged fewer than five per sample, were removed prior to analysis. Tumor-enriched and baseline blood-enriched clonotypes were defined by at least a 32-fold difference in abundance between compartments. A beta-binomial differential abundance model was used to identify clonotypes that expanded or contracted between blood time points. The Baroni-Urbani and Buser coefficient was used to measure tumor-blood repertoire similarity, and groups were compared with two-tailed Wilcoxon tests in R. Held by TCRdb, this immuneACCESS table contains in-frame sequences only and omits some clones. Under half of the omission traces to an unresolved V gene where checked; the cause of the rest is unknown. V and J calls and clone size are given by that table; D and trimming were obtained from the DNA. In all, the sample holds tens of thousands of clones, and about 82% of those were seen once. The ten largest clones add up to roughly 30% of the sample.

Study-wide findings and limitations: Because pretreatment tumor biopsies were not available, the baseline intratumoral presence of clonotypes could not be determined. The single-armed trial design could not address effects of radiation dose or scheduling on the TCR repertoire. Blood repertoire dynamics were not followed beyond 4 weeks after treatment. Top tumor clonotypes rose in blood from baseline to 2 weeks post-radiation, then contracted by 4 weeks, suggesting transient expansion of tumor-resident clones.

As regards this clone: Its target antigen remains unknown. No much larger clonotype is one base removed from it; base qualities were not supplied.

This sample's time point label indicates: blood 4 weeks post-SBRT, at nephrectomy. The treatment or condition label here, explained by the study, means: 15 Gy SBRT to primary tumor, nephrectomy 4 weeks later. Samples were obtained from a clinical trial, in which 15 Gy stereotactic body radiation therapy was delivered to primary renal cell carcinomas and nephrectomy was performed 4 weeks later. Serial peripheral blood from radiation-treated patients was sampled at baseline, 2 weeks and 4 weeks after SBRT to track tumor-enriched clonotypes. Renal cell carcinoma with clear cell pathology was present in all patients. The QIAamp DNA Blood Mini Kit (Qiagen) was used to prepare genomic DNA for TCR sequencing. The analyses included only samples that passed all quality control checks. V is pared back by 1 base and J by 4 bases, with 20 bases lying between the germline termini. CDR1 and CDR2 are read off the germline V gene as SGHRS and YFSETQ. The CDR3 has 18 amino acids, counting the end cysteine and phenylalanine. The sequence is cut down to CDR3 DNA, 54 bases in frame from base 1.

Here the sequenced sample was blood, taken from a patient whose treatment included radiotherapy and nephrectomy. The receptor's source is a woman aged 65 to 85 with renal cell carcinoma. The rearranged segments are TRBV5-1 and TRBJ2-2; 6 matching bases give a weak D call of TRBD2. The DNA sequence is given as TGCGCCAGCAGCTTGCTTTCCTTGGCGGGGCGGGGCACCGGGGAGCTGTTTTTT. Its translation reads: CASSLLSLAGRGTGELFF.